The next 6 T cell receptor beta chains were all read from a single sample in a study of CD8 T cells in ankylosing spondylitis. TCRdb independently ran MiXCR on the 5' RACE reads; one entry per CDR3 protein. The table has 250,000 to 300,000 distinct CDR3 sequences, 18% seen once. Sequencing input: blood, either unsorted or a sorted T cell fraction (not recorded which). All receptors derive from a male donor with ankylosing spondylitis or in good health (not recorded which).

Only a few counts were recorded for this clonotype. V is TRBV27 and J is TRBJ2-1; D is ambiguous. Looked up from germline, CDR1 is MNHEY and CDR2 is SMNVEV (reference sequence). The CDR3 is 15 amino acids. Trimming stripped 2 bases from V and 1 base from J, with 9 bases between. The CDR3 nucleotides are TGTGCCAGCAGTTTAGGGCTTAGTTCCTACAATGAGCAGTTCTTC. This translates into CASSLGLSSYNEQFF.

The table lists this clonotype with many counts. This chain joins TRBV4-1 and TRBJ1-5, with D perhaps matching TRBD1 (5 bases). Germline CDR1 and CDR2: MGHRA and YSYEKL. CDR3 length: 14 amino acids. V dropped 1 base and J dropped 8 bases, with 12 bases sitting between them. CDR3 residues: CASSQVKGREPQHF. CDR3 sequence (DNA): TGCGCCAGCAGCCAAGTTAAGGGGCGGGAGCCCCAGCATTTT.

Turning to this clonotype: An end of the junction differs from the germline gene, which may be a read error. The chain combines TRBV5-1 with TRBJ2-1; maybe TRBD1 (6 bases). The V gene's germline CDR1 is SGHRS and CDR2 YFSETQ. CDR3 length equals 12 residues. CDR3: CASSETGNEQSF. The CDR3 DNA is TGCGCCAGCAGTGAAACAGGGAATGAGCAGTCCTTC.

This clonotype was seen a few times. The V and J genes are TRBV29-1 and TRBJ2-1, with D tentatively TRBD1 or TRBD2 (6 bases each). The CDR3 spans 16 residues. Germline V lookup: CDR1 SQVTM, CDR2 ANQGSEA. The V gene lost 4 bases and the J gene lost 3 bases, with 19 bases spanning the gap. The CDR3 sequence: CSVGGLPGQVYNEQFF. The CDR3 coding sequence is TGCAGCGTTGGGGGACTCCCGGGACAAGTCTACAATGAGCAGTTCTTC.

This clonotype was observed many times. This chain joins TRBV29-1 and TRBJ2-1; D not certain. The germline V and J ends were trimmed by 3 bases and 2 bases, with 11 bases remaining between them. The CDR3 has 14 residues. From germline, CDR1 is SQVTM and CDR2 ANQGSEA. The CDR3 sequence: CSVELATAYNEQFF. The CDR3 coding sequence is TGCAGCGTTGAGTTAGCTACGGCCTACAATGAGCAGTTCTTC.

This clonotype was counted between two and nine times. This chain links TRBV9 with TRBJ1-1, with D hard to call. The CDR3 length is 14 residues. V was clipped by 0 bases and J by 0 bases, with 6 bases between them. In germline, CDR1 is SGDLS, CDR2 YYNGEE. The CDR3 bases are TGTGCCAGCAGCGTAGGAGGGATGAACACTGAAGCTTTCTTT. Protein product: CASSVGGMNTEAFF.